A selection of T cell receptor beta chains follows, all from one sample in a study of T-cell memory formation after mild COVID-19. TCRdb re-analysed the 5' RACE reads in MiXCR, keeping a single row per CDR3 protein. Among about 200,000 distinct CDR3 sequences listed, over 7.5% were seen once. The sequenced material came from PBMCs or a T cell subset sorted from them (not recorded which). The receptors derive from a young man who had mild COVID-19 (a few samples of this study predate the infection). Cell type and time point are not known. The CDR3 runs from the conserved cysteine through the conserved F or W. A D gene is named only where the DNA matches it firmly. For some rows the clone size is stated as once, few or many, or as a class when expanded; others skip it.

TRBV9	.	.	TRBJ2-3	CASSVAVDGTQYF	TGTGCCAGCAGCGTAGCCGTTGACGGTACGCAGTATTTT
TRBV11-2	TRBD1	.	TRBJ2-5	CASSQGVGAEQETQYF	TGTGCCAGCAGCCAGGGGGTCGGGGCTGAACAAGAGACCCAGTACTTC
TRBV6-5	.	few	TRBJ2-1	CASSSRSRIPYNEQFF	TGTGCCAGCAGTTCCCGAAGCAGGATTCCCTACAATGAGCAGTTCTTC
TRBV6-5	.	few	TRBJ1-2	CASTKDQGGTYGYTF	TGTGCCAGCACCAAGGACCAGGGTGGTACCTATGGCTACACCTTC
TRBV6-6	.	few	TRBJ2-5	CASSYGAETQYF	TGTGCCAGCAGTTACGGTGCGGAGACCCAGTACTTC
TRBV4-2	.	few	TRBJ1-4	CASSQEGTVQGWEKLFF	TGTGCCAGCAGCCAAGAGGGAACGGTTCAGGGGTGGGAAAAACTGTTTTTT
TRBV24-1	TRBD2	few	TRBJ2-3	CATSDAGGPSDTQYF	TGTGCCACCAGTGACGCGGGGGGGCCATCAGATACGCAGTATTTT
TRBV7-2	.	few	TRBJ1-3	CASSLDYSGNTIYF	TGTGCCAGCAGCTTAGACTATTCTGGAAACACCATATATTTT
TRBV18	.	few	TRBJ2-1	CASSPDLNNEQFF	TGTGCCAGCTCACCGGACCTGAACAATGAGCAGTTCTTC
TRBV20-1	TRBD1	many	TRBJ2-7	CSATPGDSLGQYF	TGCAGTGCTACCCCCGGGGACAGCTTGGGCCAGTACTTC
TRBV20-1	.	few	TRBJ1-2	CSARDFRVDGYTF	TGCAGTGCTAGAGACTTCAGGGTTGATGGCTACACCTTC
TRBV12-3/TRBV12-4	.	few	TRBJ1-2	CASRAYYGYTF	TGTGCCAGCAGGGCATACTATGGCTACACCTTC
TRBV11-3	TRBD1	few	TRBJ2-2	CASSLVSGQGGRTGELFF	TGTGCCAGCAGCTTAGTGTCCGGACAGGGAGGAAGGACCGGGGAGCTGTTTTTT
TRBV12-3/TRBV12-4	.	many	TRBJ2-1	CASSVERAASEQFF	TGTGCCAGCAGTGTAGAGAGGGCAGCCAGTGAGCAGTTCTTC
TRBV19	.	.	TRBJ1-4	CASGRTATNEKLFF	TGTGCCAGTGGGAGGACAGCAACTAATGAAAAACTGTTTTTT
TRBV5-6	TRBD2	.	TRBJ2-1	CASSSTGLAGVFEQFF	TGTGCCAGCAGCTCAACCGGACTAGCGGGGGTTTTTGAGCAGTTCTTC
TRBV7-9	.	.	TRBJ1-1	CASSLDLAVDTEAFF	TGTGCCAGCAGCTTAGACCTCGCAGTCGACACTGAAGCTTTCTTT
TRBV5-8	TRBD1	few	TRBJ2-1	CASSSHMDRGRHEQFF	TGTGCCAGCAGCTCACACATGGACAGGGGCAGGCATGAGCAGTTCTTC